This T cell receptor beta chain was sequenced for a study of blood T cell repertoires in COVID-19. In the study overall: In each case, the material was cDNA or gDNA derived from T cells, B-cell-depleted T cells, or PBMCs.

Germline assignment: CDR1 LNHDA and CDR2 SQIVND (reference sequence). The CDR3 is 14 amino acids. With 3 bases removed from V and 3 bases from J, the gap between germline ends came to 12 bases. Only one count was recorded for this clone. Some clones are missing from TCRdb's copy, which holds only in-frame ones; the method was immunoSEQ multiplex PCR. Among approximately 120,000 clones listed, approximately 90% were seen once. This chain links TRBV19 with TRBJ2-7; TRBD1 might be the D (5 bases). The sequence derives from a man aged 50 or older with COVID-19, enrolled during active disease. Sequencing input: peripheral blood. The chain's CDR3 is CASSMTDGIYEQYF. CDR3 DNA: TGTGCCAGTAGTATGACAGACGGAATCTACGAGCAGTACTTC.